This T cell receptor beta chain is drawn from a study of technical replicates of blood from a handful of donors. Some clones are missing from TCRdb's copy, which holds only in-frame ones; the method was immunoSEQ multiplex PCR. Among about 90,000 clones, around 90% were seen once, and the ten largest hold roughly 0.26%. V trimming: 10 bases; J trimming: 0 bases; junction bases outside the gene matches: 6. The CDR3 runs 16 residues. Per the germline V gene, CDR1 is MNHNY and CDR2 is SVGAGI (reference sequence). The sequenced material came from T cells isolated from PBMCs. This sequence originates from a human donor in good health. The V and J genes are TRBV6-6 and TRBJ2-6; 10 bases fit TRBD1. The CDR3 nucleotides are TGTGCCATATCGACAGGGGGCGGCTCTGGGGCCAACGTCCTGACTTTC. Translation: CAISTGGGSGANVLTF.